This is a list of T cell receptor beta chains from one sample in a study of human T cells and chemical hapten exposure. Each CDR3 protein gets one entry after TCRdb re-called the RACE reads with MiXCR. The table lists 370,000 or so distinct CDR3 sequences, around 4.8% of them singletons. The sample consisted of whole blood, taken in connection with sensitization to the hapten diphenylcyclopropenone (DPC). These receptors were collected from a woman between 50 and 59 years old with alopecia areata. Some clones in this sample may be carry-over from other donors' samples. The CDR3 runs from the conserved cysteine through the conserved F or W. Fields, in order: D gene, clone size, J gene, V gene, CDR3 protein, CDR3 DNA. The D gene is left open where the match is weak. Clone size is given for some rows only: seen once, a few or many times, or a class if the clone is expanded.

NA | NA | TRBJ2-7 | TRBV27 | CASSFLGSFYEQYF | TGTGCCAGCAGTTTCTTGGGAAGTTTTTACGAGCAGTACTTC
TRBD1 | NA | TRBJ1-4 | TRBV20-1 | CSARPNRGRGEKLFF | TGCAGTGCTAGACCAAACAGGGGGCGCGGTGAAAAACTGTTTTTT
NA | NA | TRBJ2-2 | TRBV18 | CASSLSTVQITTGELFF | TGTGCCAGCTCACTCTCGACAGTCCAAATAACCACCGGGGAGCTGTTTTTT
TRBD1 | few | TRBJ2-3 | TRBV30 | CAGRDSSDTQYF | TGTGCCGGACGGGACAGTTCAGATACGCAGTATTTT
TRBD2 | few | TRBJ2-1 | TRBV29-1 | CSVERGRAYNEQFF | TGCAGCGTTGAGCGCGGGAGGGCCTACAATGAGCAGTTCTTC
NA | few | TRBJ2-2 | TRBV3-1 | CASSRTPGELFF | TGTGCCAGCAGTCGAACACCCGGGGAGCTGTTTTTT
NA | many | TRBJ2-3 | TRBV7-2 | CASSLESGSRYF | TGTGCCAGCAGCTTAGAGTCGGGATCTCGGTATTTT
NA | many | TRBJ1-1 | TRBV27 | CASSLYFRRMNTEAFF | TGTGCCAGCAGTTTATATTTTCGACGGATGAACACTGAAGCTTTCTTT
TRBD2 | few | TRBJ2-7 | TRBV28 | CASSPIAGTPHEQYF | TGTGCCAGCAGTCCGATAGCGGGGACTCCCCACGAGCAGTACTTC
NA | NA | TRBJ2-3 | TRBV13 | CASSLRGQSTDTQYF | TGTGCCAGCAGCTTACGGGGCCAGAGCACAGATACGCAGTATTTT
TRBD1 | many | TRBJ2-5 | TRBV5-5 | CASSQPGTGGGETQYF | TGTGCCAGCAGCCAGCCCGGGACAGGGGGCGGTGAGACCCAGTACTTC
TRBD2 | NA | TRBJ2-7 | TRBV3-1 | CASSQMAGGAYEQYF | TGTGCCAGCAGCCAGATGGCGGGAGGCGCATACGAGCAGTACTTC
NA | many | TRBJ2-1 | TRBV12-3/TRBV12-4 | CASRPPSVHEQFF | TGTGCCAGCAGGCCTCCTAGCGTCCATGAGCAGTTCTTC
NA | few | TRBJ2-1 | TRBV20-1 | CSARETSIPYNEQFF | TGCAGTGCTAGAGAAACCTCGATCCCCTACAATGAGCAGTTCTTC
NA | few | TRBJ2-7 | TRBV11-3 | CASSSRTGEVSYEQYF | TGTGCCAGCAGCTCCAGGACCGGGGAAGTTAGCTACGAGCAGTACTTC
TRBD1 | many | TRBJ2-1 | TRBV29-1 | CSVDRGQLLYNEQFF | TGCAGCGTTGATCGGGGACAGTTACTTTACAATGAGCAGTTCTTC
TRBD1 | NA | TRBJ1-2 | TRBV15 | CATSRGDSRHYGYTF | TGTGCCACCAGCAGAGGGGACAGTCGTCACTATGGCTACACCTTC
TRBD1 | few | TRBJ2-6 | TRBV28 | CASSFWGQSRSGANVLTF | TGTGCCAGCAGTTTTTGGGGACAGTCTCGCTCTGGGGCCAACGTCCTGACTTTC
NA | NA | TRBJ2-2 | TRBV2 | CASSGSTGELFF | TGTGCCAGCAGTGGTTCGACCGGGGAGCTGTTTTTT
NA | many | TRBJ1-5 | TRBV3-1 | CASSQGHQYQPQHF | TGTGCCAGCAGCCAAGGACACCAGTATCAGCCCCAGCATTTT
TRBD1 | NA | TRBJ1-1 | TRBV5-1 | CASSLASSTGGTEAFF | TGCGCCAGCAGCTTGGCTTCATCGACAGGGGGGACTGAAGCTTTCTTT
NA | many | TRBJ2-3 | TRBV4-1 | CASSQGLGGPLSTSTDTQYF | TGCGCCAGCAGCCAGGGTCTTGGGGGCCCCCTATCTACTAGCACAGATACGCAGTATTTT
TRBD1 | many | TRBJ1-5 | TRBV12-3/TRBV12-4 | CASSLAGQGSNQPQHF | TGTGCCAGCAGCTTGGCGGGACAGGGAAGCAATCAGCCCCAGCATTTT
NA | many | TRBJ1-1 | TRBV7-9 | CASSHDTFMNTEAFF | TGTGCCAGCAGCCACGATACATTCATGAACACTGAAGCTTTCTTT
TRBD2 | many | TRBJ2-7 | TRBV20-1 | CSAKKTGTSYEQYF | TGCAGTGCCAAAAAAACCGGGACTAGCTACGAGCAGTACTTC
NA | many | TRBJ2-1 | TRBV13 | CASSLLGKNEQFF | TGTGCCAGCAGCTTACTGGGGAAGAATGAGCAGTTCTTC
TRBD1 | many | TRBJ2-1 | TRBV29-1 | CSVRTGGFDEQFF | TGCAGCGTTCGGACAGGGGGTTTCGATGAGCAGTTCTTC
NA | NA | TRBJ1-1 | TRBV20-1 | CSARDPAGALNTEAFF | TGCAGTGCTAGAGATCCGGCAGGGGCCCTGAACACTGAAGCTTTCTTT
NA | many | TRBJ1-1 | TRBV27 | CASSYRDIEDEAFF | TGTGCCAGCAGTTATAGGGATATAGAAGATGAAGCTTTCTTT
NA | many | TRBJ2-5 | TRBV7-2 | CASSLAWGPGETQYF | TGTGCCAGCAGCTTAGCGTGGGGTCCCGGGGAGACCCAGTACTTC
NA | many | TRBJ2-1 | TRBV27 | CASRPGLGGYNEQFF | TGTGCCAGCAGGCCTGGACTAGGGGGATACAATGAGCAGTTCTTC
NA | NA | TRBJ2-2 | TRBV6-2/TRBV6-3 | CASSYFGTYTGELFF | TGTGCCAGCAGTTACTTCGGGACCTACACCGGGGAGCTGTTTTTT
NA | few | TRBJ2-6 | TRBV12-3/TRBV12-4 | CASSKRAGANVLTF | TGTGCCAGCAGTAAAAGGGCTGGGGCCAACGTCCTGACTTTC
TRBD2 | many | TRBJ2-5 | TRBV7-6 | CASSPLRAGGPKETQYF | TGTGCCAGCAGCCCTCTCCGGGCGGGAGGGCCTAAAGAGACCCAGTACTTC
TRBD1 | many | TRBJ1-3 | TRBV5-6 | CASSHKTGHGNTIYF | TGTGCCAGCAGCCACAAGACAGGGCACGGAAACACCATATATTTT
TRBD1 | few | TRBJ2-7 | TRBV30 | CAWGRQGTDEQYF | TGTGCCTGGGGTCGACAGGGGACGGACGAGCAGTACTTC
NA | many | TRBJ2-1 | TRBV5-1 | CASSLAVGGDEQFF | TGCGCCAGCAGCTTGGCCGTCGGGGGAGATGAGCAGTTCTTC
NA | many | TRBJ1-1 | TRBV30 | CAWSNGQGNTEAFF | TGTGCCTGGAGTAACGGGCAGGGGAACACTGAAGCTTTCTTT
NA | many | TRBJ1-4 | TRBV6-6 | CASSYTGQSLFF | TGTGCCAGCAGTTACACGGGACAATCGCTGTTTTTT
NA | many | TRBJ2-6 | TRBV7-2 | CASSFAGANVLTF | TGTGCCAGCAGCTTTGCTGGGGCCAACGTCCTGACTTTC
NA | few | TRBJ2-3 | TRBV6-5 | CASSSSPSTDTQYF | TGTGCCAGCAGTTCCAGCCCTAGCACAGATACGCAGTATTTT
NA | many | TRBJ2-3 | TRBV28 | CASTKTLSTDTQYF | TGTGCCAGCACCAAGACCCTTAGCACAGATACGCAGTATTTT
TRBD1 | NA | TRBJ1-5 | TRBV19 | CASSITGDNQPQHF | TGTGCCAGTAGTATTACAGGGGACAATCAGCCCCAGCATTTT